This entry is about one TCR beta chain. Its antigen is unknown. Trimming removed 6 bases at V and 5 bases at J, with 19 bases between. The CDR3 has 15 amino acids. Germline V lookup: CDR1 ENHRY, CDR2 SYGVKD. This entry belongs to a study of lymphopenia after photon versus proton radiotherapy. General study results and limits: Under photons, naive T cells and diversity fell while effector/memory populations rose.

Sequenced by immunoSEQ multiplex PCR; TCRdb stores in-frame clones only, minus some. The profile shows about 30,000 clones, 87% of them singletons. The TCR sequence derives from a woman in her fifties or sixties with cholangiocarcinoma. Some clones in this sample may be carry-over from other donors' samples. Specimen: peripheral blood, collected from a patient treated with proton-based radiotherapy. The chain joins TRBV10-3 to TRBJ1-1; D perhaps matches TRBD1 (6 bases). CDR3 residues: CAIREGTDRGTEAFF. The DNA of the CDR3 is TGTGCCATCAGAGAGGGGACGGACAGAGGAACTGAAGCTTTCTTT.